The rows below give T cell receptor beta chains drawn from one sample of a study of control samples from healthy donors and cancer patients. Using immunoSEQ multiplex PCR, the repertoire was profiled, and TCRdb retains in-frame clones only, with some absent. This sample has some 140,000 clones, with approximately 96% found just once. Sequenced: blood. All receptors come from a man aged 35 to 55 in good health. Each CDR3 is given with its conserved first and last residue. The order of the fields is V gene, CDR3 protein.

V gene: TRBV6-4
CDR3 protein: CASSVGTGSDGYTF

V gene: TRBV25-1
CDR3 protein: CASSEGGEYSNQPQHF

V gene: TRBV19
CDR3 protein: CASSPRTLKGMDYGYTF

V gene: TRBV6-4
CDR3 protein: CASTGTVLYYNEQFF

V gene: TRBV19
CDR3 protein: CASSIGFGQGSYNEQFF

V gene: TRBV28
CDR3 protein: CASSLFGLGYEQYF

V gene: TRBV11-2
CDR3 protein: CASSPRQGLIAFF

V gene: TRBV5-1
CDR3 protein: CASSLGQGRGQPQHF

V gene: TRBV5-1
CDR3 protein: CASSLRGPGSGNTIYF

V gene: TRBV7-2
CDR3 protein: CASSLNSRDIYNEQFF

V gene: TRBV18
CDR3 protein: CASSPASEKLFF

V gene: TRBV13
CDR3 protein: CASSGDREGFNYGYTF

V gene: TRBV6-2/TRBV6-3
CDR3 protein: CASSLAGGPEETQYF

V gene: TRBV7-2
CDR3 protein: CASSLMTGRGTEAFF

V gene: TRBV28
CDR3 protein: CASTEGVNTIYF

V gene: TRBV6-5
CDR3 protein: CASSHQGNTEAFF

V gene: TRBV2
CDR3 protein: CASRRDRTYEQYF

V gene: TRBV6-5
CDR3 protein: CASSYALTGSNEKLFF

V gene: TRBV5-4
CDR3 protein: CASSSISGGGYNEQFF

V gene: TRBV3-1/TRBV3-2
CDR3 protein: CASSPPTGRFTNEKLFF

V gene: TRBV2
CDR3 protein: CASSEPGLAGVNEQFF

V gene: TRBV2
CDR3 protein: CASSDPFSGGGTDTQYF

V gene: TRBV27
CDR3 protein: CASSLRGQLITEAFF

V gene: TRBV6-4
CDR3 protein: CASSAAYPRSVPYQPQHF

V gene: TRBV2
CDR3 protein: CASSDDTGMNTEAFF

V gene: TRBV6-5
CDR3 protein: CASSYTTGRWYSPLHF

V gene: TRBV11-2
CDR3 protein: CASSLGDNYGYTF

V gene: TRBV7-7
CDR3 protein: CASSPGRVSLYNEQFF

V gene: TRBV19
CDR3 protein: CASSGRGRGYNEQFF

V gene: TRBV18
CDR3 protein: CASSPQNYNSPLHF

V gene: TRBV5-6
CDR3 protein: CASSFRGRNTDTQYF

V gene: TRBV7-9
CDR3 protein: CASSLSGVHTDTQYF

V gene: TRBV7-3
CDR3 protein: CASSPGGGTGELFF

V gene: TRBV2
CDR3 protein: CASTGTGNQPQHF

V gene: TRBV4-1
CDR3 protein: CASSQDHTGTVGELFF

V gene: TRBV9
CDR3 protein: CASSTSDVYNEQFF

V gene: TRBV5-1
CDR3 protein: CASSSDVRGNTGELFF

V gene: TRBV7-9
CDR3 protein: CASSYSGADEKLFF

V gene: TRBV3-1/TRBV3-2
CDR3 protein: CASSPLVSGNTIYF

V gene: TRBV2
CDR3 protein: CASYSTTGELFF

V gene: TRBV3-1/TRBV3-2
CDR3 protein: CASSQDPDGGGDTDTQYF

V gene: TRBV13
CDR3 protein: CASSAGTAQYNEQFF

V gene: TRBV5-4
CDR3 protein: CASRMRGGTEAFF